These 28 T cell receptor beta chains share one sample of origin, sequenced in a study of T-cell reconstitution after alpha-beta-depleted transplantation in children. Molecular barcoding with unique molecular identifiers was used for the TCRbeta library. A single record per CDR3 protein comes from TCRdb applying MiXCR to the PCR reads. This sample has roughly 500,000 distinct CDR3 sequences, with more than 9% found just once. Sequences were derived from PBMCs, sampled before TCRalphabeta/CD19-depleted stem cell transplant. These TCRs come from a child aged 2-9 years with inherited bone marrow failure, due to receive a stem cell transplant.

This clonotype was seen ten or more times. The chain uses TRBV29-1 and TRBJ2-7, with 7 bases lining up with TRBD1. The CDR3 length is 12 residues. The germline V gene has CDR1 SQVTM and CDR2 ANQGSEA. After removal of 7 bases from V and 3 bases from J, the junction contained 6 bases not matched to a gene. Written as DNA, the CDR3 is TGCAGCGGCCGGGACAGTATCTACGAGCAGTACTTC. It yields the protein CSGRDSIYEQYF.

As to this clonotype: A much larger clone differs by one base, so this may be a read error. V usage is TRBV4-3 and J usage is TRBJ1-2; possibly TRBD1 for D (5 bases). This CDR3 is built from 14 residues. Per the germline V gene, CDR1 is LGHNA and CDR2 is YSLEER. The CDR3 DNA sequence: TGCGCCAGCAGCCAAGATCGGGCGGGGCAAGGCTGCACCTTC. This encodes CASSQDRAGQGCTF.

This clonotype has at least ten counts. This chain joins TRBV4-1 and TRBJ1-4; D is perhaps TRBD1 (5 bases). With 2 bases removed from V and 5 bases from J, the gap between germline ends came to 15 bases. The CDR3 sequence is 16 residues long. The germline CDR1 and CDR2 sequences are MGHRA and YSYEKL. DNA of the CDR3: TGCGCCAGCAGCCAACTTGTAAACAGGATCAATGAAAAACTGTTTTTT. Translation gives CASSQLVNRINEKLFF.

Ten or more counts support this clonotype. The V gene is TRBV12-3 or TRBV12-4, the J gene TRBJ1-2; 9 bases fit TRBD1. This CDR3 contains 15 residues. With V trimmed by 3 bases and J by 4 bases, 6 bases remained unmatched. CDR3 sequence reads: CASSFSGQGFYGYTF. The CDR3 DNA is TGTGCCAGCAGTTTTTCGGGACAGGGCTTCTATGGCTACACCTTC.

This clonotype has just a few counts. The chain carries TRBV5-1 and TRBJ2-1, with a possible D match to TRBD1 (6 bases). The ends were cut back, 7 bases at V and 5 bases at J, with 16 bases in the middle. The CDR3 totals 14 residues. Per germline, CDR1 SGHRS and CDR2 YFSETQ. This chain's CDR3 is CASCLAGADNEQFF. CDR3 DNA: TGCGCCAGCTGCCTGGCAGGGGCGGACAATGAGCAGTTCTTC.

This clonotype was seen a few times. V and J are TRBV29-1 and TRBJ2-1, with TRBD1 matching 8 bases. The CDR3 covers 16 residues. Losses at the gene ends were 4 bases for V and 4 bases for J; bases not matched to a gene: 12. Germline V lookup: CDR1 SQVTM, CDR2 ANQGSEA. DNA for the CDR3: TGCAGCGTTGTATGGGAAGGGGACAGGCATTACAATGAGCAGTTCTTC. Translated: CSVVWEGDRHYNEQFF.

The chain joins TRBV28 to TRBJ2-5; D possibly corresponds to TRBD1 (6 bases). V was clipped by 1 base and J by 4 bases, with 10 bases between them. CDR1 and CDR2 from the germline V gene are MDHEN and SYDVKM. This CDR3 has 14 amino acids. CDR3 DNA: TGTGCCAGCAGTTTATTTGGGGGCGTAGAGACCCAGTACTTC. Translation gives CASSLFGGVETQYF. The whole variable domain, remainder taken from reference TRBV28 and TRBJ2-5, is DVKVTQSSRYLVKRTGEKVFLECVQDMDHENMFWYRQDPGLGLRLIYFSYDVKMKEKGDIPEGYSVSREKKERFSLILESASTNQTSMYLCASSLFGGVETQYFGPGTRLLVL.

In this sample, this clonotype turned up many times. The chain is built from TRBV29-1 and TRBJ2-5; 8 bases align to TRBD2. The CDR3 contains 12 residues. CDR1 is SQVTM, CDR2 ANQGSEA, per germline. V shed 5 bases and J 4 bases; nucleotides not matched to a gene: 3. CDR3 residues: CSVTSGAETQYF. Here the CDR3 DNA reads TGCAGCGTTACTAGCGGCGCAGAGACCCAGTACTTC.

Ten or more counts support this clonotype. The chain combines TRBV12-3 or TRBV12-4 with TRBJ2-7; D is perhaps TRBD1 (6 bases). V was clipped by 6 bases and J by 6 bases, with 15 bases between them. The CDR3 has 13 residues. The chain's CDR3 is CASSRSQGSEQYF. In DNA, the CDR3 is TGTGCCAGCAGCCGAAGCCAGGGGAGCGAGCAGTACTTC.

This clonotype was seen ten or more times. The chain employs TRBV11-2 and TRBJ2-7, with TRBD1 as a possible D gene (5 bases). CDR3 size: 13 residues. Germline lookup yields CDR1 SGHAT and CDR2 FQNNGV. With 5 bases removed from V and 2 bases from J, the gap between germline ends came to 10 bases. The CDR3 protein is CASSGRVAYEQYF. As DNA, the CDR3 is TGTGCCAGCAGCGGCAGGGTCGCCTACGAGCAGTACTTC.

This clonotype was seen many times. The genes are TRBV3-1 and TRBJ2-7; TRBD2 matches 8 bases. CDR3 length equals 16 residues. Germline V CDR1 and CDR2: LGHDT, YNNKEL (reference sequence). Losses at the gene ends were 3 bases for V and 4 bases for J; bases not matched to a gene: 11. The CDR3 here is CASSHTRDSGAYEQYF. The CDR3, as DNA: TGTGCCAGCAGCCACACAAGGGATAGCGGGGCTTACGAGCAGTACTTC.

This clonotype was seen at least ten times. V is TRBV28 and J is TRBJ1-6; 8 nucleotides match TRBD1. This CDR3 comprises 15 residues. J gave up 8 bases and V 5 bases, and 8 bases lay outside the gene matches. Germline CDR1 is MDHEN and CDR2 is SYDVKM. In DNA form, the CDR3 reads TGTGCCAGCAGTCCTTACGACAGGGGTGATTCACCCCTCCACTTT. Translation gives CASSPYDRGDSPLHF.

The chain joins TRBV6-1 to TRBJ2-5; D call uncertain. Trimming took off 6 bases at V and 4 bases at J, with 15 bases between the two ends. Germline loops: CDR1 MNHNS, CDR2 SASEGT. CDR3 size: 14 residues. The CDR3 DNA sequence: TGTGCCAGCAGGTCGGGTGGGCTGTTAGAGACCCAGTACTTC. Translation gives CASRSGGLLETQYF.

The chain employs TRBV27 and TRBJ1-6, with TRBD1 as a possible D gene (5 bases). Germline V gene data show CDR1 as MNHEY and CDR2 as SMNVEV (reference sequence). The germline V and J ends were trimmed by 2 bases and 1 base, with 21 bases remaining between them. The CDR3 totals 20 residues. CDR3 coding DNA: TGTGCCAGCAGTTTAGCACCTCGGGACCCGAGTTGGTCCTATAATTCACCCCTCCACTTT. Its protein product is CASSLAPRDPSWSYNSPLHF.

There are many counts of this clonotype. The rearrangement uses TRBV29-1 and TRBJ2-1, with 9 bases lining up with TRBD2. CDR1 SQVTM and CDR2 ANQGSEA come from the germline V gene. V gave up 7 bases and J gave up 4 bases; unmatched junction bases: 17. There are 17 residues in the CDR3. Written as DNA, the CDR3 is TGCAGCGCCCGCAGAGTTGGTGAGACTAGCGGATACAATGAGCAGTTCTTC. It is translated as CSARRVGETSGYNEQFF.

This clonotype was counted ten times or more. The chain uses TRBV20-1 and TRBJ2-5; 13 bases agree with TRBD2. This CDR3 has 17 amino acids. The germline V gene encodes CDR1 DFQATT and CDR2 SNEGSKA (reference sequence). V lost 4 bases to trimming and J lost 5 bases; unmatched junction nucleotides: 13. The DNA for the CDR3 is TGCAGTGCTATCCCCCGTGGACTAGCGGGAGTTGTTGAGACCCAGTACTTC. This gives the protein CSAIPRGLAGVVETQYF.

The chain has TRBV2 and TRBJ2-6, with D unresolved. From germline, CDR1 is SNHLY and CDR2 FYNNEI. CDR3 length: 18 amino acids. V lost 8 bases to trimming and J lost 1 base, with 21 bases between them. The CDR3 sequence is CASCFLVGRNSGANVLTF. CDR3 sequence (DNA): TGTGCCAGCTGTTTTTTAGTAGGACGAAATTCTGGGGCCAACGTCCTGACTTTC.

In this sample, this clonotype turned up many times. The chain has TRBV6-5 and TRBJ1-1; D possibly corresponds to TRBD1 (5 bases). The germline V and J ends were trimmed by 0 bases and 1 base, with 9 bases remaining between them. From germline, CDR1 is MNHEY and CDR2 SVGAGI. The CDR3 sequence is 15 residues long. CDR3 sequence reads: CASSYSETENTEAFF. The CDR3 region has the DNA TGTGCCAGCAGTTACTCGGAGACAGAGAACACTGAAGCTTTCTTT.

The table lists this clonotype with many counts. The junction and the germline gene differ at one end; a read error may be behind it. CDR3 loop: CASTNTSDLSFF. In DNA form, the CDR3 reads TGTGCCAGCACCAATACTTCAGACTTGTCCTTCTTC. The chain joins TRBV12-3 or TRBV12-4 to TRBJ1-2; D not resolved. There are 12 residues in the CDR3.

This clonotype was recorded at least ten times. The V call is TRBV13, the J call TRBJ2-5, with 13 bases aligning to TRBD2. After removal of 6 bases from V and 4 bases from J, the junction contained 5 bases not matched to a gene. Germline CDR1 and CDR2: PRHDT and FYEKMQ (reference sequence). The CDR3 sequence is 15 residues long. CDR3 nucleotides: TGTGCCAGCAGTCTACTAGCGGGAGGGGGAGAGACCCAGTACTTC. Translation gives CASSLLAGGGETQYF.

This clonotype came up a few times. The V and J genes are TRBV29-1 and TRBJ1-3; no clear D. V dropped 7 bases and J dropped 1 base, with 5 bases sitting between them. Germline V gene data show CDR1 as SQVTM and CDR2 as ANQGSEA. The CDR3 loop spans 11 amino acids. In DNA form, the CDR3 reads TGCAGCGCTGGGTCTGGAAACACCATATATTTT. This translates into CSAGSGNTIYF.

In regard to this clonotype: Being one base from a much bigger clone, this may be a read error. The chain employs TRBV5-1 and TRBJ2-1; 14 bases match TRBD2. The CDR3 length is 15 residues. The germline gives CDR1 SGHRS, CDR2 YFSETQ. The trim removed 4 bases at V and 12 bases at J, leaving 9 bases unmatched. This CDR3 reads CASSPTSGRGGGQFF. In DNA, the CDR3 is TGCGCCAGCAGCCCGACTAGCGGGAGGGGAGGAGGGCAGTTCTTC.

This clonotype was detected ten times or more. CDR3: CSVEDGTSTDTQYF. For the CDR3, the DNA is TGCAGCGTTGAAGACGGGACTAGCACAGATACGCAGTATTTT. This chain connects TRBV29-1 to TRBJ2-3; tentatively, D is TRBD2 (6 bases). V lost 0 bases and J lost 0, with 7 bases in between. The CDR3 covers 14 residues. Germline V lookup: CDR1 SQVTM, CDR2 ANQGSEA.

This clonotype was recorded at least ten times. The V gene is TRBV5-1, the J gene TRBJ2-7; TRBD1 matches at 9 bases. Germline V lookup: CDR1 SGHRS, CDR2 YFSETQ. V was pared by 3 bases and J by 2 bases, with 3 bases of the junction left unmatched. This CDR3 region has 14 residues. Here the CDR3 DNA reads TGCGCCAGCAGCTACGACAGGGGGGCCTACGAGCAGTACTTC. Translation gives CASSYDRGAYEQYF.

This clonotype has at least ten counts. The rearrangement uses TRBV4-3 and TRBJ2-1, with a tentative D call TRBD2 (6 bases). Germline V lookup: CDR1 LGHNA, CDR2 YSLEER. This CDR3 has 17 amino acids. V was clipped by 3 bases and J by 2 bases, with 17 bases between them. Here the CDR3 reads CASSHLTGTGAYNEQFF. The CDR3 DNA reads TGCGCCAGCAGCCATTTAACCGGGACGGGGGCCTACAATGAGCAGTTCTTC.

This clonotype was recorded at least ten times. This chain uses TRBV29-1 with TRBJ2-2, with D uncertain. V lost 4 bases, J lost 5 bases, and 8 bases lay in between. The CDR3 has 12 residues. Per the germline V gene, CDR1 is SQVTM and CDR2 is ANQGSEA. CDR3 bases: TGCAGCGTTGTAAAGGTTACCGGGGAGCTGTTTTTT. Protein: CSVVKVTGELFF.

This clonotype was recorded many times. V usage is TRBV7-9 and J usage is TRBJ2-3; 9 bases are shared with TRBD2. Per the germline V gene, CDR1 is SEHNR and CDR2 is FQNEAQ (reference sequence). Trimming removed 5 bases from V and 6 bases from J; junction bases left unmatched: 9. The CDR3 length is 15 residues. CDR3 DNA sequence: TGTGCCAGCAGCGGGAGTAGCGGGAGTTATGATACGCAGTATTTT. This gives the protein CASSGSSGSYDTQYF.

This clonotype was observed many times. The rearrangement links TRBV5-1 to TRBJ2-1; TRBD1 might be the D (7 bases). Trimming took 3 bases from V and 7 from J, leaving 17 bases between them. CDR1 is SGHRS, CDR2 YFSETQ, per germline. CDR3 size: 15 residues. This CDR3 reads CASSWAGQLVNEQFF. In nucleotides, the CDR3 is TGCGCCAGCAGCTGGGCGGGACAGCTAGTTAATGAGCAGTTCTTC. Using reference TRBV5-1 and TRBJ2-1 for the parts outside the CDR3, the full variable domain is KAGVTQTPRYLIKTRGQQVTLSCSPISGHRSVSWYQQTPGQGLQFLFEYFSETQRNKGNFPGRFSGRQFSNSRSEMNVSTLELGDSALYLCASSWAGQLVNEQFFGPGTRLTVL.